This TCR beta chain was sequenced for a study of CXCR3-negative and CXCR3-positive naive CD8 T cells. Broader study findings: The study found more hydrophobic TRB CDR3s in CXCR3-positive naive cells than in CXCR3-negative naive cells.

UMI-labeled TRB cDNA libraries were prepared by 5' RACE. From the 5' RACE reads, TCRdb lists one entry per CDR3 protein and no DNA. Recorded here are 130,000 to 150,000 distinct CDR3 sequences; the top ten clones represent 0.25% to 0.3%. Germline CDR1 SGHAT, CDR2 FQNNGV. CDR3 length equals 16 residues. In regard to this clonotype: Its specificity is not known.

The chain recombines TRBV11-2 with TRBJ2-4; TCRdb selects TRBD1, and the lack of DNA leaves this call unchecked. Sequencing was performed on naive CXCR3+ CD8+ T cells from blood. The subset here: CD45RO-CCR7+CD27+CD95- naive CD8+ T cells expressing CXCR3 (TNR3+). The TCR was taken from a human donor in good health. Some clones in this sample may be carry-over from other donors' samples. This CDR3 reads CASSLVVGPAKNIQYF.